Listed here are 10 T cell receptor beta chains from one sample, sequenced in a study of Tregs in tolerant kidney transplant recipients. Assay: immunoSEQ multiplex PCR; the TCRdb copy retains only in-frame clones and omits some. The sample shows about 120,000 clones, roughly 93% of them seen only once. The sample was CD4+ T cells from blood. The receptor set was obtained from a human donor in good health.

This chain connects TRBV19 to TRBJ2-4; D unresolved. With 4 bases removed from V and 6 bases from J, the gap between germline ends came to 16 bases. CDR1 and CDR2 from the germline V gene are LNHDA and SQIVND (reference sequence). This CDR3 has 15 amino acids. The CDR3 here is CASSRRNRASNIQYF. The CDR3 DNA sequence: TGTGCCAGTAGTAGAAGGAATCGAGCATCAAACATTCAGTACTTC.

The chain has TRBV5-1 and TRBJ1-1, with 7 bases identical to TRBD1. J lost 2 bases, V lost 4 bases, and 8 bases had no gene match. Per the germline V gene, CDR1 is SGHRS and CDR2 is YFSETQ. The CDR3 length is 15 residues. Written as DNA, the CDR3 is TGCGCCAGCAGCACGAGGACAGGAGCTAACACTGAAGCTTTCTTT. It codes for CASSTRTGANTEAFF. Full variable domain (missing parts from reference TRBV5-1 and TRBJ1-1): KAGVTQTPRYLIKTRGQQVTLSCSPISGHRSVSWYQQTPGQGLQFLFEYFSETQRNKGNFPGRFSGRQFSNSRSEMNVSTLELGDSALYLCASSTRTGANTEAFFGQGTRLTVV.

This chain joins TRBV30 and TRBJ1-2; TRBD1 agrees at 9 bases. The V and J ends lost 2 bases and 7 bases, in that order; junction bases with no gene match: 8. CDR3 length: 14 amino acids. Germline lookup yields CDR1 GTSNPN and CDR2 SVGIG (reference sequence). The CDR3: CAWSRATGGSGYTF. Written as DNA, the CDR3 is TGTGCCTGGAGTAGGGCGACAGGGGGTAGTGGCTACACCTTC.

This sequence joins TRBV5-4 and TRBJ2-5, with D tentatively TRBD1 (6 bases). The length of the CDR3 is 13 residues. Germline-derived CDR1 and CDR2 are SGHNT and YYREEE (reference sequence). V was clipped by 3 bases and J by 2 bases, with 8 bases between them. The CDR3 DNA sequence: TGTGCCAGCAGCTCCACAGGGCAAGAGACCCAGTACTTC. Encoded protein: CASSSTGQETQYF.

The rearrangement links TRBV4-1 to TRBJ1-5, with D perhaps TRBD1 (6 bases). Looked up from germline, CDR1 is MGHRA and CDR2 is YSYEKL. V lost 4 bases, J lost 5 bases, and 18 bases lay in between. The CDR3 runs 16 residues. The DNA for the CDR3 is TGCGCCAGCAGCCGGAACAGGGTGGGTCGGGATCAGCCCCAGCATTTT. This sequence encodes CASSRNRVGRDQPQHF.

The chain uses TRBV7-8 and TRBJ1-1; D is possibly TRBD1 (5 bases). Germline V gene data show CDR1 as SGHVS and CDR2 as FQNEAQ. The CDR3 sequence is 15 residues long. The V gene lost 1 base and the J gene lost 0 bases, with 9 bases spanning the gap. The CDR3 DNA follows: TGTGCCAGCAGCTTAGGGGGACGGATGAACACTGAAGCTTTCTTT. Its protein product is CASSLGGRMNTEAFF.

This rearrangement joins TRBV6-6 to TRBJ2-7; TRBD2 matches 11 bases. After removal of 5 bases from V and 1 base from J, the junction contained 7 bases not matched to a gene. This CDR3 contains 16 residues. Germline lookup yields CDR1 MNHNY and CDR2 SVGAGI (reference sequence). The CDR3 here is CASSNPGTSGSYEQYF. The CDR3 nucleotides are TGTGCCAGCAGTAACCCCGGGACTAGCGGTTCCTACGAGCAGTACTTC.

V gene TRBV2 combines with J gene TRBJ2-5; possible D gene TRBD1, 7 bases. Germline CDR1 reads SNHLY; CDR2 reads FYNNEI. V was shortened by 7 bases and J by 4 bases, with 16 bases between the two germline ends. This CDR3 is 14 amino acids long. In DNA, the CDR3 is TGTGCCAGCACAATAAACAGGGGAGGAGAGACCCAGTACTTC. This translates into CASTINRGGETQYF.

The V and J genes are TRBV5-1 and TRBJ2-3, with D perhaps TRBD1 (6 bases). The V gene lost 2 bases and the J gene lost 3 bases, with 10 bases spanning the gap. This CDR3 spans 14 amino acids. CDR1 SGHRS and CDR2 YFSETQ come from the germline V gene. This CDR3 reads CASSLNRETDTQYF. The CDR3 DNA reads TGCGCCAGCAGCTTAAACAGGGAAACAGATACGCAGTATTTT.

This chain uses TRBV6-5 with TRBJ1-2; no clear D. The CDR3 contains 14 residues. V gave up 6 bases and J gave up 2 bases, with 13 bases separating them. CDR1 MNHEY and CDR2 SVGAGI come from the germline V gene. CDR3 protein: CASSQSGLNYGYTF. The CDR3 bases are TGTGCCAGCAGCCAAAGTGGGCTGAACTATGGCTACACCTTC.